Listed here are 28 T cell receptor beta chains from one sample, sequenced in a study of shared clonotypes between healthy human individuals. Here immunoSEQ multiplex PCR was the method, and the copy in TCRdb shows in-frame clones only, minus some. The sample shows about 2.4 million clones, approximately 94% of them seen only once. The sample consisted of naive CD4+ T cells from PBMCs. Stated subset: CD45RA+ positively selected. These receptors originate from a man between 18 and 29 years old in good health. Some clones in this sample may be carry-over from other donors' samples.

The chain employs TRBV28 and TRBJ1-1; D remains unclear. The CDR3 totals 16 residues. V was clipped by 8 bases and J by 0 bases, with 19 bases between them. CDR1 and CDR2 (germline): MDHEN, SYDVKM. The CDR3 sequence is CASGLGQAQLNTEAFF. The DNA for the CDR3 is TGTGCCAGCGGACTCGGGCAGGCTCAATTGAACACTGAAGCTTTCTTT.

The chain carries TRBV28 and TRBJ2-5; unclear D gene. The DNA matches TRBJ2-7 better at its end, which makes the J call doubtful. Germline loops: CDR1 MDHEN, CDR2 SYDVKM. The CDR3 contains 12 residues. CDR3 nucleotides: TGTGCCAGCAGCCCCAGGTCCTACGAGCAGTACTTC. It specifies CASSPRSYEQYF.

This chain uses TRBV29-1 with TRBJ2-2; 8 bases line up with TRBD1. V dropped 7 bases and J dropped 7; count of bases not matched to a gene: 11. CDR1 and CDR2 from the germline V gene are SQVTM and ANQGSEA. CDR3 size: 14 residues. The CDR3 region has the DNA TGCAGCGCCGGTTCTGGGACAGGCAGCGGGGAGCTGTTTTTT. This gives the protein CSAGSGTGSGELFF.

This clone was counted a single time. The V and J genes are TRBV11-2 and TRBJ2-6; D is uncertain. The CDR3 runs to 13 residues. V was clipped by 6 bases and J by 4 bases, with 7 bases between them. Germline V gives CDR1 SGHAT, CDR2 FQNNGV. CDR3 coding DNA: TGTGCCAGCAGTCTAGGAGGGGCCAACGTCCTGACTTTC. Protein sequence: CASSLGGANVLTF. Drawing the rest from reference TRBV11-2 and TRBJ2-6, the complete variable domain is EAGVAQSPRYKIIEKRQSVAFWCNPISGHATLYWYQQILGQGPKLLIQFQNNGVVDDSQLPKDRFSAERLKGVDSTLKIQPAKLEDSAVYLCASSLGGANVLTFGAGSRLTVL.

V gene TRBV5-1 combines with J gene TRBJ1-1; weak D call: TRBD1 (5 bases). This CDR3 is 12 amino acids long. The germline V gene encodes CDR1 SGHRS and CDR2 YFSETQ. Trimming left V 4 bases short and J 4 bases short, with 8 bases between. CDR3 region: CASSPDSTEAFF. The CDR3 DNA follows: TGCGCCAGCAGCCCCGACAGCACTGAAGCTTTCTTT.

This clone has only one observation. The chain joins TRBV5-4 to TRBJ2-1; 8 bases map to TRBD2. The CDR3 runs to 15 residues. Germline V gene data show CDR1 as SGHNT and CDR2 as YYREEE (reference sequence). V dropped 1 base and J dropped 8; count of bases not matched to a gene: 8. Written as DNA, the CDR3 is TGTGCCAGCAGCTTGACTAGCGGACTTTGGGATGAGCAGTTCTTC. It specifies CASSLTSGLWDEQFF. Using reference TRBV5-4 and TRBJ2-1 for the parts outside the CDR3, the full variable domain is ETGVTQSPTHLIKTRGQQVTLRCSSQSGHNTVSWYQQALGQGPQFIFQYYREEENGRGNFPPRFSGLQFPNYSSELNVNALELDDSALYLCASSLTSGLWDEQFFGPGTRLTVL.

This rearrangement joins TRBV2 to TRBJ1-5, with D unclear. Germline V gives CDR1 SNHLY, CDR2 FYNNEI. Trimming pared 0 bases from V and 4 bases from J, leaving 13 bases between. The CDR3 is 16 amino acids. The CDR3 DNA sequence: TGTGCCAGCAGTGAAGCCGGCATAACGGGGAATCAGCCCCAGCATTTT. Its translation: CASSEAGITGNQPQHF.

This clone was seen only once. The rearrangement links TRBV11-3 to TRBJ2-1; maybe TRBD1 (5 bases). The ends were cut back, 1 base at V and 2 bases at J, with 12 bases in the middle. CDR3 length: 16 residues. The germline gives CDR1 SGHNT, CDR2 YENEEA. The CDR3 reads CASSLVVMGPYNEQFF. The CDR3 DNA reads as TGTGCCAGCAGCTTAGTGGTTATGGGGCCCTACAATGAGCAGTTCTTC.

The chain links TRBV6-5 to TRBJ1-5; D is ambiguous. Germline loops: CDR1 MNHEY, CDR2 SVGAGI. V was clipped by 6 bases and J by 1 base, with 7 bases between them. The CDR3 loop spans 13 amino acids. The CDR3 DNA sequence: TGTGCCAGCAGGGGCCCAAGCAATCAGCCCCAGCATTTT. It translates to CASRGPSNQPQHF.

The chain combines TRBV6-1 with TRBJ2-2; 8 nucleotides align to TRBD2. Germline V CDR1 and CDR2: MNHNS, SASEGT. The CDR3 extends over 19 amino acids. Unmatched junction bases numbered 17, after V lost 4 bases and J lost 4 bases. CDR3 residues: CASSAPPGFSGSFTGELFF. CDR3 bases: TGTGCCAGCAGTGCACCACCGGGCTTCAGCGGGAGTTTCACCGGGGAGCTGTTTTTT.

The chain joins TRBV7-3 to TRBJ2-1; 10 bases align to TRBD2. In germline, CDR1 is SGHTA, CDR2 FQGTGA. Trimming cost V 5 bases and J 4 bases; bases outside gene matches: 8. The CDR3 totals 16 residues. The CDR3 sequence is CASSPASGRGYNEQFF. The CDR3 DNA sequence: TGTGCCAGCAGCCCGGCCAGCGGGAGGGGTTACAATGAGCAGTTCTTC. Together with reference TRBV7-3 and TRBJ2-1, the CDR3 gives the full variable domain: GAGVSQTPSNKVTEKGKYVELRCDPISGHTALYWYRQSLGQGPEFLIYFQGTGAADDSGLPNDRFFAVRPEGSVSTLKIQRTERGDSAVYLCASSPASGRGYNEQFFGPGTRLTVL.

Only a few counts were recorded for this clone. This same CDR3 is encoded by further DNA sequences in the sample. The chain recombines TRBV4-1 with TRBJ1-5; possible D gene TRBD1, 5 bases. Trimming left V 0 bases short and J 5 bases short, with 8 bases between. Germline-derived CDR1 and CDR2 are MGHRA and YSYEKL. This CDR3 region has 14 residues. The CDR3 DNA is TGCGCCAGCAGCCAAGAGGGGCCGGATCAGCCCCAGCATTTT. Translating it yields CASSQEGPDQPQHF.

In DNA, the CDR3 is TGTGCCAGCAGTCGCCGACTAGCGGGAGAGGAGCCCCAGTACTTC. Its translation is CASSRRLAGEEPQYF. The J gene is TRBJ2-5, the V gene TRBV7-2; 12 nucleotides match TRBD2. The V gene end was trimmed by 6 bases and the J gene end by 9 bases; junction bases not matched to a gene: 11. The germline V gene encodes CDR1 SGHTA and CDR2 FQGNSA. The CDR3 length is 15 residues.

V usage is TRBV6-1 and J usage is TRBJ2-1; 14 positions match TRBD2. From germline, CDR1 is MNHNS and CDR2 SASEGT. J lost 8 bases, V lost 4 bases, and 13 bases had no gene match. CDR3 length: 18 residues. CDR3 bases: TGTGCCAGCAGTGGACTAGCGGGAGGGGGTCGTTACGGTCATGAGCAGTTCTTC. This encodes CASSGLAGGGRYGHEQFF.

This rearrangement joins TRBV6-6 to TRBJ2-2, with 8 bases that match TRBD1. CDR3 size: 14 residues. Germline CDR1 reads MNHNY; CDR2 reads SVGAGI (reference sequence). V was clipped by 7 bases and J by 1 base; unmatched bases: 2. CDR3 sequence (DNA): TGTGCCAGCACCGACAGGGGGAACACCGGGGAGCTGTTTTTT. Its translation: CASTDRGNTGELFF.

As to this clone: Germline and junction disagree at one end, which may indicate a read error. The gene calls are TRBV30 and TRBJ2-7, with TRBD1 identical over 9 bases. From germline, CDR1 is GTSNPN and CDR2 SVGIG (reference sequence). CDR3 length: 15 residues. Here the CDR3 DNA reads TGTGCCTGGAGTGTTTCTGGGACAGGGACCTACGTGCAGTACTTC. This sequence encodes CAWSVSGTGTYVQYF.

The chain is built from TRBV5-4 and TRBJ1-1; TRBD1 agrees at 9 bases. Germline CDR1 reads SGHNT; CDR2 reads YYREEE (reference sequence). Germline trimming cut 4 bases from V and 4 bases from J; bases unmatched to any gene: 8. This CDR3 comprises 15 residues. The CDR3 DNA reads TGTGCCAGCAGCCCCGAGGGACAGGGAAGCACTGAAGCTTTCTTT. Protein sequence: CASSPEGQGSTEAFF.

The V and J genes are TRBV5-6 and TRBJ1-4, with TRBD1 as a possible D gene (6 bases). Germline V gene lookup returns CDR1 SGHDT and CDR2 YYEEEE. V lost 0 bases and J lost 3, with 12 bases in between. This CDR3 spans 16 amino acids. The CDR3 here is CASSLAPQGPNEKLFF. DNA for the CDR3: TGTGCCAGCAGCTTGGCGCCACAGGGCCCTAATGAAAAACTGTTTTTT.

The chain links TRBV6-6 to TRBJ2-1, with 10 positions matching TRBD2. The CDR3 runs 14 residues. Germline-derived CDR1 and CDR2 are MNHNY and SVGAGI (reference sequence). V shed 6 bases and J 7 bases; nucleotides not matched to a gene: 6. CDR3 amino acids: CASSFSGLANEQFF. CDR3 nucleotide sequence: TGTGCCAGCAGCTTCTCGGGACTAGCGAATGAGCAGTTCTTC.

Turning to this clone: The junction does not match germline at one end; this may be a read error. The rearrangement links TRBV30 to TRBJ1-3; no definite D call. The germline gives CDR1 GTSNPN, CDR2 SVGIG (reference sequence). The CDR3 length is 21 residues. The CDR3 is CAWSVPGEPSAVLSSGNTVYF. CDR3 DNA sequence: TGTGCCTGGAGTGTACCAGGCGAGCCATCTGCCGTGCTTAGCTCTGGAAACACCGTATATTTT.

This rearrangement joins TRBV4-3 to TRBJ2-1; TRBD2 matches at 8 bases. CDR1 is LGHNA and CDR2 is YSLEER in the germline V gene. J lost 9 bases, V lost 2 bases, and 12 bases had no gene match. This CDR3 has 16 amino acids. The CDR3 protein is CASSQSSGTSMGEQFF. CDR3 nucleotide sequence: TGCGCCAGCAGCCAAAGCTCCGGGACTAGTATGGGTGAGCAGTTCTTC.

The V gene is TRBV6-1, the J gene TRBJ1-2, with D hard to call. The CDR3 has 15 amino acids. Germline values: CDR1 MNHNS, CDR2 SASEGT. V lost 6 bases and J lost 5, with 19 bases in between. DNA for the CDR3: TGTGCCAGCAGGAAACCGGGAGCCTTAAATTATGGCTACACCTTC. It yields the protein CASRKPGALNYGYTF.

V gene TRBV6-1 combines with J gene TRBJ1-4; D possibly corresponds to TRBD1 (6 bases). Trimming took off 6 bases at V and 13 bases at J, with 18 bases between the two ends. There are 13 residues in the CDR3. Germline loops: CDR1 MNHNS, CDR2 SASEGT. CDR3 DNA sequence: TGTGCCAGCAGGCTAACTTGGGGGGGCGGACTGTTTTTT. Amino acid sequence: CASRLTWGGGLFF.

On this clone: Other DNA sequences in the same sample also yield this CDR3. DNA for the CDR3: TGTGCCAGCAGGGGACTAGCGGGAGCGAACGAGCAGTACTTC. Amino acid sequence: CASRGLAGANEQYF. The J gene is TRBJ2-7, the V gene TRBV27, with TRBD2 matching 14 bases. CDR1 and CDR2 (germline): MNHEY, SMNVEV (reference sequence). Losses at the gene ends were 6 bases for V and 5 bases for J; bases not matched to a gene: 3. The CDR3 totals 14 residues.

V usage is TRBV9 and J usage is TRBJ2-5, with a possible D match to TRBD2 (5 bases). The germline V gene encodes CDR1 SGDLS and CDR2 YYNGEE. CDR3 length: 13 amino acids. Between the trimmed V and J ends, which lost 4 bases and 3 bases, there was a span of 10 bases. The CDR3 protein is CASSPGYKETQYF. In nucleotides, the CDR3 is TGTGCCAGCAGCCCGGGATATAAAGAGACCCAGTACTTC. The whole variable domain, filled in from reference TRBV9 and TRBJ2-5, reads DSGVTQTPKHLITATGQRVTLRCSPRSGDLSVYWYQQSLDQGLQFLIQYYNGEERAKGNILERFSAQQFPDLHSELNLSSLELGDSALYFCASSPGYKETQYFGPGTRLLVL.

CDR3 sequence reads: CASSPGTGIEKLFF. CDR3 coding DNA: TGTGCCAGCAGTCCCGGGACAGGGATCGAAAAACTGTTTTTT. The chain is built from TRBV6-1 and TRBJ1-4; TRBD1 matches at 9 bases. The CDR3 totals 14 residues. The germline gives CDR1 MNHNS, CDR2 SASEGT. Trimming took 5 bases from V and 8 from J; bases not matched to a gene: 6.

The rearrangement links TRBV28 to TRBJ1-1; D not resolved. Trimming pared 6 bases from V and 0 bases from J, leaving 20 bases between. The germline V gene has CDR1 MDHEN and CDR2 SYDVKM. The CDR3 covers 17 residues. The CDR3 region has the DNA TGTGCCAGCAGCCCGCCGGAGGTAAAGGTAGTGAACACTGAAGCTTTCTTT. It translates to CASSPPEVKVVNTEAFF.

The chain joins TRBV7-8 to TRBJ1-4; maybe TRBD1 (6 bases). In germline, CDR1 is SGHVS, CDR2 FQNEAQ. This CDR3 region has 15 residues. The V end was cut by 5 bases, the J end by 4 bases, with 14 bases between. CDR3 bases: TGTGCCAGCAGCATTGCCAGGGGCGTTAATGAAAAACTGTTTTTT. Its protein product is CASSIARGVNEKLFF.